This TCR beta chain was recorded in a study of cytomegalovirus exposure and HLA in healthy donors (dated by TCRdb to 2017 to 2019). General notes on the study: In an earlier analysis of fewer than 750 of the donors, about 260 Gb of sequence data and 90 million to 130 million unique TCR beta sequences from about 179 million T cells were reported. An early release covering roughly 600 HLA-typed donors comprised 250 to 350 gigabases of sequencing data and around 80 million unique TCR sequences. The genetic ancestry cluster associated with self-reported Caucasian donors included 81% of the 398 genotyped donors. The study aimed to test whether cataloging public T cell receptors could reveal signatures of past pathogen exposure. The T cell repertoires of 700 or so subjects were profiled by immunosequencing and related to cytomegalovirus serostatus. A separate validation cohort of approximately 130 different subjects was used in addition to the roughly 670-subject first cohort. To predict cytomegalovirus infection status, the study brought together high-throughput TCR immunosequencing, statistical association of individual TCRs with disease status, and machine learning. To study patterns of TCR occurrence, a later analysis re-analyzed previously published TCR beta repertoires from 666 donors and added high-resolution HLA genotyping. Rather than using new phenotypic data, the later analysis identified candidate immune exposures from TCR beta sequences and from how often those sequences occurred across donors. In an earlier analysis of 500 to 650 of the donors, high-throughput TCR beta sequencing was used to judge whether each TCR beta V gene segment behaved as functional or pseudogenic. Donor age, sex, ethnicity and CMV serostatus were collected together with the repertoire data. Genome-wide SNP genotypes for about 60% of the roughly 670 donors were used in a later genetic analysis, which treated that subset as a discovery cohort. All discovery cohort repertoires had been generated on a single sequencing platform. HLA typing included class I and class II loci at four-digit resolution. The number of typed donors differed by locus: roughly 629-640 for A, B, C, DRB1 and DQB1; 522 for DQA1; some 590 for DPA1; and some 470 for DPB1. Roughly 5 DR-DQ haplotypes were handled as single units for association and clustering, since linkage in the cohort was strong. Across some 400 genotyped donors of the cohort, an average of approximately 240,000 unique TCR beta nucleotide sequences per donor were sequenced, and roughly 17% of those sequences were non-productive. The full study reports these points: HLA typing was unavailable for some donors at each locus, so association tests used only the typed subset. Sequencing depth was assumed to be roughly uniform across donors in the presence/absence analyses, though that assumption may not hold. A cluster of highly shared sequence variants was judged likely to represent a technical artifact of the sequencing pipeline. In an earlier analysis of about 600 of the donors, most TCR beta V segments appeared in productive rearrangements about 87% or about 30% of the time, broadly matching IMGT annotations. The authors suggested that the approach could potentially be extended to other disease states and immunological phenotypes. This cohort had only TCR beta chains sequenced, and the lack of alpha or paired-chain data limited which features could be detected. A later genetic analysis associated a missense DCLRE1C variant with V-gene and J-gene trimming of TCR beta chains, and an independent cohort replicated the association. A further reported finding was that TCR beta sequences accurately predicted the HLA-A and HLA-B alleles for most subjects in the first cohort. When HLA alleles, especially DR and DQ, strongly co-occurred, attributing TCR associations to individual alleles was difficult. In a later genetic analysis, fewer N-insertions in productive TCRs were reported among donors in an Asian-associated ancestry cluster than the roughly 640-donor mean. A later analysis found that TCR association rates varied across HLA loci, with DRB1 alleles showing the most associated TCRs and HLA-C alleles the fewest. The classifier was reported to diagnose cytomegalovirus status with high specificity and sensitivity in both the original and validation cohorts. Specific HLA alleles were associated with 15,000 to 20,000 TCR beta sequences at a false discovery rate of 0.05 in a later analysis. In the study, some 180 TCR beta chains were listed as associated with cytomegalovirus. Linkage disequilibrium might explain the correlated functional status among segregating V segments, but an unknown experimental factor could not be excluded. In vitro tests confirmed that a few of the cytomegalovirus-associated TCR beta chains recognize cytomegalovirus antigens. Compared with equally common non-associated chains, HLA-associated TCR beta chains in a later analysis were more clonally expanded and had lower generation probabilities. A later analysis found that most CMV-associated TCR beta chains appeared HLA-restricted, with HLA associations seemingly driven largely by CMV exposure. Immune exposure information for the cohort was limited to CMV serostatus. Some IMGT-functional V segments, including TRBV6-2 and TRBV6-3, could not be distinguished by the 87-base-pair reads and were therefore excluded. Because counts were too low, roughly 16 rarely observed V segments, including chromosome 9 orphons, were excluded from the earlier analysis of 500 to 700 of the donors. Most TCR sequences were observed very rarely across donors, whereas some public TCRs were present in many individuals. According to a later analysis, parvovirus B19, influenza, CMV and Epstein-Barr virus appeared linked to several top co-occurrence clusters.

The library was produced with the immunoSEQ multiplex PCR assay. For the multiplex PCR, a mixture combining 60 forward primers for TCR Vbeta segments and 13 reverse primers for TCR Jbeta segments was used. A multiplex PCR assay on genomic DNA amplified the CDR3 region of rearranged TCR beta genes. The amplified TCR beta libraries were sequenced on the Illumina HiSeq System as 87-base-pair reads. Regarding the original processing steps: A later analysis counted 65 million to 90 million unique TCR beta chains across the 650 to 700 repertoires, and 9 million to 14 million of these chains were shared by at least two donors. Raw reads were error-corrected and collapsed into unique sequences by a nearest-neighbor algorithm in which closely related sequences were merged to remove PCR and sequencing errors. V, D and J gene segments were assigned by aligning CDR3 sequences to IMGT reference sequences. For a sequence to be retained, a match of at least six nucleotides to both a V gene segment and a J gene segment was required. A rearrangement counted as productive if the CDR3 had no stop codons and remained in frame with V and J, and every other rearrangement counted as non-productive. Following IMGT convention, CDR3 was defined as the stretch from the second conserved V-encoded cysteine up to the conserved J-encoded phenylalanine. Sequences without an unambiguous match to a single V gene segment were excluded from the earlier analysis of about 600 of the donors. An earlier analysis of several hundred of the donors called V segments functional above 56.7% productive rearrangements and segregating when the between-donor standard deviation exceeded 5%. A statistical classification framework was built for diagnosing cytomegalovirus status from the catalog of TCR beta chain sequences. V and J gene assignment, in a later analysis, came from comparing TCR nucleotide sequences with IMGT/GENE-DB human TR gene sequences. Using the TCRdist pipeline, a later analysis assigned CDR3 sequences along with most-parsimonious VDJ recombination scenarios. In a later analysis, every TCR beta chain was defined by the combination of its CDR3 amino acid sequence and its V-gene family, and reads without a unique V-gene family were dropped. To address suspected cross-contamination and a sequencing artifact, a later analysis removed around 590 highly shared, low-generation-probability nucleotide sequences. In a later analysis, a clonal expansion index for each public chain was calculated from normalized within-repertoire ranks of inferred template counts. In a later analysis, generation probabilities were computed with a VDJ recombination model fitted to out-of-frame rearrangements, and the resulting probabilities were checked against IGoR. In a later analysis, hypergeometric tests were used to score TCR-TCR, TCR-HLA and TCR-CMV co-occurrence, with a repertoire-size bias correction applied to TCR pairs. In a later analysis, false discovery rates were estimated by permuting HLA or CMV assignments 20 times. In a later analysis, co-occurring TCRs were grouped with DBSCAN, and TCRdist sequence similarity was added when clustering was performed within HLA-allele-positive subsets. Co-occurrence clustering excluded repertoires with fewer than 30,000 or more than 120,000 public chains, plus five with anomalous nucleotide sharing. Entries here come from immuneACCESS through TCRdb and include only in-frame sequences with V and J called. Some clones fail to appear in such tables; in the studies checked, an unresolved V gene covers under half of the shortfall, and the cause of the remainder is unknown. That table gives V, J and clone size, and the DNA gave D and trimming. The sample table records roughly 260,000 clones; around four fifths of these occur just once. Of the sample, about 2% falls within the top ten clones.

The germline V gene (reference sequence) yields GTSNPN for CDR1 and SVGIG for CDR2. Compared with germline, V lacks 2 bases and J lacks 5 bases; bases without a gene match: 10. Inclusive of the bounding cysteine and phenylalanine, the CDR3 is 16 residues long. The CDR3 DNA has 48 bases and is translated from base 1. A note on this clone: The antigen it binds to is not known. No quality values exist for individual bases; no much larger clone is one base distant.

The cohort was made up of approximately 700 healthy bone marrow donors. Cohort members were all nominally healthy when sampled, although unrecorded immune exposures were likely present. The donor tested CMV seropositive, placing the donor among the roughly 300 seropositive members of the cohort. Each donor provided a peripheral blood sample, and peripheral blood mononuclear cells were used for TCR beta sequencing. The Qiagen DNeasy Blood Extraction Kit was used to extract genomic DNA from the blood cell samples. This receptor was obtained from a middle-aged woman in good health and CMV-seropositive. The chain is made from TRBV30 and TRBJ2-1, and TRBD2 aligns with 9 junction nucleotides. The sequencing input was PBMCs. The CDR3 reads CAWSLWAGGVDNEQFF. The DNA reads TGTGCCTGGAGTCTTTGGGCGGGAGGGGTCGACAATGAGCAGTTCTTC.